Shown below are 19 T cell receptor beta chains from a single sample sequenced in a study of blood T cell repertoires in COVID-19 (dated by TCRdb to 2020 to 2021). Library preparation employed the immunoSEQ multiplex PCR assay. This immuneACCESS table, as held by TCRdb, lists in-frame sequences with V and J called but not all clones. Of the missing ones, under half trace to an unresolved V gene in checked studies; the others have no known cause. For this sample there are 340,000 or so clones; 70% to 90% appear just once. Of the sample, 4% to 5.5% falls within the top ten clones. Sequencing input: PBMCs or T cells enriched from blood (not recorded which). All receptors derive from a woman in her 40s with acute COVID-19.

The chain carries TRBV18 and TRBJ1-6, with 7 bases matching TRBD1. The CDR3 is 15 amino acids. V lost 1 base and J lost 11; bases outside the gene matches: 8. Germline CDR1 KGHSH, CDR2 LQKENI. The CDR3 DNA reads TGTGCCAGCTCACCACAGACAGGGCCTGAGGCACCCCTCCACTTT. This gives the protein CASSPQTGPEAPLHF.

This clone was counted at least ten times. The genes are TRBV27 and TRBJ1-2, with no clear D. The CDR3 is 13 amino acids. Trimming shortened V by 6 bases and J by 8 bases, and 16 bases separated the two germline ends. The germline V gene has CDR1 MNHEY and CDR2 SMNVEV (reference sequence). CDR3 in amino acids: CASRPAGNSGYTF. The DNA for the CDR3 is TGTGCCAGCAGGCCTGCTGGAAATAGCGGCTACACCTTC.

Written as DNA, the CDR3 is TGTGCCAGCAGCCAAGTTCAAGCAGGTTACTATGGCTACACCTTC. Translation: CASSQVQAGYYGYTF. The chain is built from TRBV3-1 (or the pseudogene TRBV3-2) and TRBJ1-2; D ambiguous. Trimming left V 1 base short and J 3 bases short, with 12 bases between. Germline values: CDR1 LGHDT, CDR2 YNNKEL (reference sequence). The CDR3 is made up of 15 amino acids.

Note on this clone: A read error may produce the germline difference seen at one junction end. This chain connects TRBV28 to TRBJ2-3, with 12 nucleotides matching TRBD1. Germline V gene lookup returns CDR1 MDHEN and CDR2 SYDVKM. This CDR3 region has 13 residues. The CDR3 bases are TGTGCCACCTTGGGACAGGGGGCCATTGGTAGGGATTTT. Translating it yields CATLGQGAIGRDF.

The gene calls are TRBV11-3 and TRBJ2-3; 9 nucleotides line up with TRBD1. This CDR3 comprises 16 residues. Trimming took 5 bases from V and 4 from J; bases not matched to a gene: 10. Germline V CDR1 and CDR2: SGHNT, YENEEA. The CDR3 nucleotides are TGTGCCAGCAGCCCGGACGGGACAGGGAGGGCAGATACGCAGTATTTT. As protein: CASSPDGTGRADTQYF.

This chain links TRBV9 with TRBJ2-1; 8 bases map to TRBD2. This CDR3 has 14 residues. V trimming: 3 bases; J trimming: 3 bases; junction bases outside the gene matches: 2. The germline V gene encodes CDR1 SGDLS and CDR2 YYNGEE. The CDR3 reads CASSGSGIYNEQFF. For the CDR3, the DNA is TGTGCCAGCAGCGGTAGCGGGATCTACAATGAGCAGTTCTTC.

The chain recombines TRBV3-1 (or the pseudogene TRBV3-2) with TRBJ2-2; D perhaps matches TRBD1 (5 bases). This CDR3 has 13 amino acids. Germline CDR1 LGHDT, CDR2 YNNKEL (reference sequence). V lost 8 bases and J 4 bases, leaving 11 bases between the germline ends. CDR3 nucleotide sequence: TGTGCCAGCCGAAAACAGGTCACCGGGGAGCTGTTTTTT. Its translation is CASRKQVTGELFF.

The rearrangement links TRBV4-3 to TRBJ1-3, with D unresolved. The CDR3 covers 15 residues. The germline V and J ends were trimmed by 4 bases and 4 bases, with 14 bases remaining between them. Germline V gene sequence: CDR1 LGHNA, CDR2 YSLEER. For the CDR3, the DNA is TGCGCCAGCAGCCCCCGCCGCGGCCAGGGAAACACCATATATTTT. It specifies CASSPRRGQGNTIYF.

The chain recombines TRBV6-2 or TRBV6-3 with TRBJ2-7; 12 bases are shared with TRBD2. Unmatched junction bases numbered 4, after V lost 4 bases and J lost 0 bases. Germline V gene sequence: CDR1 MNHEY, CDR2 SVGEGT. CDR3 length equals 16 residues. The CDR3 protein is CASSLSSGRVSYEQYF. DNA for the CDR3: TGTGCCAGCAGTTTGTCTAGCGGGAGGGTCTCCTACGAGCAGTACTTC.

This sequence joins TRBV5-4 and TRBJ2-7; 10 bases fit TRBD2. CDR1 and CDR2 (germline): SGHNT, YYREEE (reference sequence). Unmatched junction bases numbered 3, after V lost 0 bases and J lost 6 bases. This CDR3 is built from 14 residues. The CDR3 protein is CASSLEGLASEQYF. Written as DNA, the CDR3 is TGTGCCAGCAGCTTGGAGGGACTAGCGAGCGAGCAGTACTTC.

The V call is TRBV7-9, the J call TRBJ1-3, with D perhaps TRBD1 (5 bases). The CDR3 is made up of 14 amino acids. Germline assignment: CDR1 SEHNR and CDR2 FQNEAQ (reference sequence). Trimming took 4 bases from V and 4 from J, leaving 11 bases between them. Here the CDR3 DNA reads TGTGCCAGCAGCTCGGGGGTTGGAGGAAACACCATATATTTT. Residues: CASSSGVGGNTIYF.

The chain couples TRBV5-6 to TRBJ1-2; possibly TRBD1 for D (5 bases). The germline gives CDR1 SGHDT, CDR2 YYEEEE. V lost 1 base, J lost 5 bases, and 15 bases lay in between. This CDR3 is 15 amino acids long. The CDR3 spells CASSLYGGVGYGYTF. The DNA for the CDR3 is TGTGCCAGCAGCTTGTACGGGGGAGTGGGGTATGGCTACACCTTC.

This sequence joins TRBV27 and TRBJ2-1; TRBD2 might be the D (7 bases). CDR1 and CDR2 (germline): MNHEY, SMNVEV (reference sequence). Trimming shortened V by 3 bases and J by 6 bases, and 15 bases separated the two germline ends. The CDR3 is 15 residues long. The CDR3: CASSLGGHRPNEQFF. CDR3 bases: TGTGCCAGCAGTTTGGGGGGGCATCGACCCAATGAGCAGTTCTTC.

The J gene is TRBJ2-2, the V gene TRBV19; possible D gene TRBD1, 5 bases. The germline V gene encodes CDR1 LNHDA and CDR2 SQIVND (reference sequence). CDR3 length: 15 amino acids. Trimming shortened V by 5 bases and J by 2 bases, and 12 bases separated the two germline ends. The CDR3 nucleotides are TGTGCCAGTAGTCCGATCGACAGAAACACCGGGGAGCTGTTTTTT. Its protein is CASSPIDRNTGELFF. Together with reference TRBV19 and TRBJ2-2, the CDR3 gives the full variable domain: DGGITQSPKYLFRKEGQNVTLSCEQNLNHDAMYWYRQDPGQGLRLIYYSQIVNDFQKGDIAEGYSVSREKKESFPLTVTSAQKNPTAFYLCASSPIDRNTGELFFGEGSRLTVL.

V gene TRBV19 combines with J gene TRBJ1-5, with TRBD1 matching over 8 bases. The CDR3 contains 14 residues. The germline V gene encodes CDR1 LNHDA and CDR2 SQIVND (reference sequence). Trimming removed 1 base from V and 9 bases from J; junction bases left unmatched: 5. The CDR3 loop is CASSIGKTGGPQHF. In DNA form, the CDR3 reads TGTGCCAGTAGTATAGGGAAAACAGGGGGGCCCCAGCATTTT.

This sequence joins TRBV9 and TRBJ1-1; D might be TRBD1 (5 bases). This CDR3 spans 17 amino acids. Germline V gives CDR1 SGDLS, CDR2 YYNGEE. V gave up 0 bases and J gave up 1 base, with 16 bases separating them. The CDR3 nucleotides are TGTGCCAGCAGCGTAGCACCGTTAGGCAGGGCGAACACTGAAGCTTTCTTT. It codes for CASSVAPLGRANTEAFF.

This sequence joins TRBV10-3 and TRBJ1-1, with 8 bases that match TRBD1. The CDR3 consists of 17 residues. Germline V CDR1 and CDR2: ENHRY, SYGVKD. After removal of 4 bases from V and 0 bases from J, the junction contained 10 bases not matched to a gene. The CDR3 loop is CAISGPDRGSLNTEAFF. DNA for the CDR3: TGTGCCATCAGTGGCCCCGACAGGGGCAGCCTGAACACTGAAGCTTTCTTT.

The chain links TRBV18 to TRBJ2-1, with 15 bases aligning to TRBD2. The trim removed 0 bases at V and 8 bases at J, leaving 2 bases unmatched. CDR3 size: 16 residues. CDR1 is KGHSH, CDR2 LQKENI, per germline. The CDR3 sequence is CASSPPGLAGGYEQFF. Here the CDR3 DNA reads TGTGCCAGCTCACCACCTGGACTAGCGGGAGGGTATGAGCAGTTCTTC.

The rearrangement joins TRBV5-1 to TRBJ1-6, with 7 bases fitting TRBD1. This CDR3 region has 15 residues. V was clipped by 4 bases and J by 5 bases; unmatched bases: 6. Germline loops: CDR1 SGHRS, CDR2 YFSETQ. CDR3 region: CASSLHDRDNSPLHF. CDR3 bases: TGCGCCAGCAGCCTTCACGACAGGGATAATTCACCCCTCCACTTT.